This T cell receptor beta chain was sequenced in a study of blood T cell repertoires in COVID-19. Only in-frame clones appear in the TCRdb table, and some are missing; sequencing was by immunoSEQ multiplex PCR. The repertoire consists of approximately 150,000 clones, with around 85% occurring once and the leading ten covering roughly 6%. This TCR came from a woman in her thirties or forties with acute COVID-19. Sequencing was performed on PBMCs or T cells enriched from blood (not recorded which).

As DNA, the CDR3 is TGTGCCAGCTCACCAGAAGGACAGGGGGGTTGGTCAGCTTTCTTT. Protein: CASSPEGQGGWSAFF. The chain is built from TRBV18 and TRBJ1-1; 10 bases agree with TRBD1. Looked up from germline, CDR1 is KGHSH and CDR2 is LQKENI. This CDR3 region has 15 residues. Unmatched junction bases numbered 10, after V lost 2 bases and J lost 10 bases.